The rows below give T cell receptor beta chains drawn from one sample of a study of blood T cells in healthy people across ages. One entry per CDR3 protein results from TCRdb running MiXCR on the 5' RACE reads. The profile shows 550,000 to 750,000 distinct CDR3 sequences, more than 20% of them singletons. The sample comprised blood. These receptor sequences come from a man in his 70s in good health. Both conserved end residues are part of each CDR3. D genes are given only for firm matches. Rows give clone size only sometimes, using once, few, many, or a class for an expanded clone.

cdr3_aa cdr3_nt v_call clone_size j_call d_call
CASNPTGTGELFF TGTGCCAGCAACCCGACAGGGACCGGGGAGCTGTTTTTT TRBV7-9 NA TRBJ2-2 TRBD1
CASSVEEGTQYF TGTGCCAGCAGCGTAGAGGAAGGGACCCAGTACTTC TRBV7-2 NA TRBJ2-5 NA
CASSQGSNIQYF TGTGCCAGCTCGCAGGGCTCGAACATTCAGTACTTC TRBV2 few TRBJ2-4 NA
CASSQGVAESQYF TGTGCCAGCAGCCAAGGTGTAGCAGAGTCCCAGTACTTC TRBV3-1 few TRBJ2-5 NA
CASDAAGSPLHF TGTGCCAGCGACGCAGCGGGTTCACCCCTCCACTTT TRBV3-1 NA TRBJ1-6 NA
CSARDRGELFF TGCAGCGCTAGGGACCGCGGGGAGCTGTTTTTT TRBV29-1 few TRBJ2-2 NA
CASSLGQGNGNEQFF TGCGCCAGCAGCTTAGGACAGGGAAATGGCAATGAGCAGTTCTTC TRBV5-1 NA TRBJ2-1 TRBD1
CASSQVWPRDAGELFF TGTGCCAGCAGCCAAGTCTGGCCACGGGACGCCGGGGAGCTGTTTTTT TRBV14 NA TRBJ2-2 NA
CASSLVPGTYEQYF TGTGCCAGCAGCTTAGTTCCGGGGACCTACGAGCAGTACTTC TRBV7-9 many TRBJ2-7 NA
CASSTSSLAGSTDTQYF TGCGCCAGCAGCACCTCTTCACTAGCGGGGAGCACAGATACGCAGTATTTT TRBV5-1 NA TRBJ2-3 TRBD2
CASSPWGDQETQYF TGTGCTAGCAGTCCTTGGGGGGACCAAGAGACCCAGTACTTC TRBV27 few TRBJ2-5 NA
CASSSRQGQETQYF TGTGCCAGCAGCAGTAGACAGGGCCAAGAGACCCAGTACTTC TRBV5-5 many TRBJ2-5 TRBD1
CASSSRMGTEAFF TGCGCCAGCAGCTCACGAATGGGTACTGAAGCTTTCTTT TRBV5-1 NA TRBJ1-1 NA
CASSPVDYEQYF TGTGCCAGCTCACCAGTTGACTACGAGCAGTACTTC TRBV18 NA TRBJ2-7 NA
CASSYSPRTDGETQYF TGTGCCAGCAGTTACTCGCCCCGGACAGATGGGGAGACCCAGTACTTC TRBV6-5 NA TRBJ2-5 NA
CATSRAWSGSKNIQYF TGTGCCACCAGCAGAGCTTGGTCAGGGTCCAAAAACATTCAGTACTTC TRBV15 NA TRBJ2-4 NA
CASSSPGSTDTQYF TGTGCCAGCAGTTCACCGGGAAGCACAGATACGCAGTATTTT TRBV27 NA TRBJ2-3 NA
CSARDPGTSTDTQYF TGCAGTGCTAGAGATCCCGGAACTAGCACAGATACGCAGTATTTT TRBV20-1 many TRBJ2-3 NA
CASSPQGAFGFEKLFF TGTGCCAGCAGCCCACAGGGGGCTTTCGGATTCGAAAAACTGTTTTTT TRBV28 few TRBJ1-4 TRBD1
CASSLIFAGGVDEQCF TGTGCCAGCAGTTTAATTTTCGCGGGAGGGGTCGACGAGCAGTGCTTC TRBV12-3/TRBV12-4 NA TRBJ2-7 TRBD2
CASSFPGNYEQYF TGTGCCAGCAGTTTTCCCGGGAACTACGAGCAGTACTTC TRBV28 NA TRBJ2-7 NA
CASSLSTGGNTEAFF TGTGCCAGCAGTTTATCCACAGGGGGGAACACTGAAGCTTTCTTT TRBV27 NA TRBJ1-1 TRBD1
CASTLQGNQPQHF TGTGCCAGCACCTTACAGGGGAATCAGCCCCAGCATTTT TRBV6-1 NA TRBJ1-5 TRBD1
CASSRGLAGVTQYF TGTGCCAGCAGCCGGGGACTAGCAGGGGTGACCCAGTACTTC TRBV28 NA TRBJ2-5 TRBD2
CASSLKWGPNYEQYF TGCGCCAGCAGCTTGAAGTGGGGACCGAACTACGAGCAGTACTTC TRBV5-1 few TRBJ2-7 NA
CASSLPTGELFF TGCGCCAGCAGCTTACCCACCGGGGAGCTGTTTTTT TRBV5-1 NA TRBJ2-2 NA
CASSHPTSGRSNTGELFF TGTGCCAGCAGCCACCCCACTAGCGGACGGTCGAACACCGGGGAGCTGTTTTTT TRBV3-1 few TRBJ2-2 TRBD2
CASRTGTGGAGELFF TGTGCCAGCAGGACCGGGACAGGAGGAGCCGGGGAGCTGTTTTTT TRBV6-5 few TRBJ2-2 TRBD1
CASSAPGQQELFF TGTGCCAGCAGCGCCCCGGGACAGCAGGAACTGTTTTTT TRBV9 NA TRBJ1-4 TRBD1
CSVVRLASSYNEQFF TGCAGCGTTGTACGACTAGCGAGCTCCTACAATGAGCAGTTCTTC TRBV29-1 NA TRBJ2-1 TRBD2
CASSYRGQIYEQYF TGTGCCAGCAGTTACAGGGGGCAGATCTACGAGCAGTACTTC TRBV6-2/TRBV6-3 few TRBJ2-7 TRBD1
CASSLRDGGPQHF TGTGCCAGCAGTTTAAGGGACGGCGGACCCCAGCATTTT TRBV12-3/TRBV12-4 few TRBJ1-5 NA
CASSPLFCEYF TGTGCCAGCAGTCCTCTTTTTTGTGAGTACTTC TRBV9 few TRBJ2-7 NA
CASSLSRASSYEQYF TGTGCCAGCAGCTTAAGCCGAGCCAGCTCCTACGAGCAGTACTTC TRBV7-2 few TRBJ2-7 NA
CASSPPHSQEQYF TGTGCCAGCAGCCCTCCCCACTCCCAAGAGCAGTACTTC TRBV7-9 NA TRBJ2-7 NA
CASRGAYLFFEQYF TGTGCCAGCAGAGGGGCTTATCTCTTTTTCGAGCAGTACTTT TRBV2 NA TRBJ2-7 NA